This TCR beta chain was identified during a study of shared clonotypes between healthy human individuals. Overall study context: Donors had three CD4 naive, three CD4 memory, two CD8 naive and one CD8 memory plate apiece. Study-wide results and caveats: Clonotype sharing among donors likely depends on sequencing depth. The four-donor shared clonotypes exceeded non-shared clonotypes in generation probability, with non-shared ones scoring lower. The diversity represented, both genetic and in exposure history, was limited by few donors.

This clone appeared a few times. Its antigen is not identified. Different DNA sequences within this sample yield the same CDR3. Using immunoSEQ multiplex PCR, the repertoire was profiled, and TCRdb retains in-frame clones only, with some absent. The sample holds about a million clones, 70% to 85% seen once. Germline values: CDR1 KGHSH, CDR2 LQKENI. CDR3 length equals 13 residues. Trimming cost V 2 bases and J 2 bases, with 6 bases left between them. The sequencing input was memory CD4+ T cells sorted from blood. Subset denoted: CD45RA-negative fraction. This sequence joins TRBV18 and TRBJ1-2; D possibly corresponds to TRBD1 (6 bases). The source of this sequence is a man between 18 and 35 years old in good health. CDR3 DNA: TGTGCCAGCTCACCAGACAGGAACTATGGCTACACCTTC. Translated, it gives CASSPDRNYGYTF.